This TCR beta chain was observed in a study of T cells in Graves' hyperthyroidism and ophthalmopathy. This clonotype was seen repeatedly, ten times or more. RNA transcripts provided the source from which TCR beta CDR3 regions were amplified. TCR CDR3 underwent first-round RT-PCR with the HTBI primer set. Via MiXCR, TCRdb re-called the multiplex PCR reads, giving one row per CDR3 protein. The sample holds over 250,000 distinct CDR3 sequences, approximately 13% seen once. Germline CDR1 and CDR2: LNHDA and SQIVND (reference sequence). With V trimmed by 5 bases and J by 3 bases, 6 bases remained unmatched. This CDR3 contains 14 residues.

J is TRBJ1-1 and V is TRBV19; 7 positions match TRBD1. The material sequenced was blood. This clonotype originated in a middle-aged woman with Graves' ophthalmopathy. The CDR3 here is CASSPATGHTEAFF. For the CDR3, the DNA is TGTGCCAGTAGTCCCGCGACAGGGCACACTGAAGCTTTCTTT.